Included here is one TCR beta chain sequence, with context. Antigen: not known. It may be a read error: a sequence one base away is much more abundant. During its preparation, the TCRbeta library received unique molecular identifiers. Using its own MiXCR run on the PCR reads, TCRdb lists one record per CDR3 protein. Of some 840,000 distinct CDR3 sequences detected, roughly 16% appear once; the ten largest clones hold around 5.3%. This sample is drawn from a study of T-cell reconstitution after alpha-beta-depleted transplantation in children. General study findings and limits: Reports say that about two months after transplant, the alpha-beta T cells came out of several hundred graft clones that had expanded. It was newly produced T cells that mostly accounted for T-cell counts and diversity one year after transplant.

This TCR derives from a male patient younger than 18 who had a stem cell transplant for acute lymphoblastic leukemia, so the T cells may come from the graft donor. The sequences come from PBMCs, mostly from graft donor cells, collected 360 days after TCRalphabeta/CD19-depleted stem cell transplant.

The CDR3 protein is CASRQLGSRRPQHF. CDR3 in DNA: TGTGCCAGCAGACAATTGGGGTCCAGACGGCCCCAGCATTTT. The chain has TRBV27 and TRBJ1-5; D not certain. Trimming took off 6 bases at V and 9 bases at J, with 18 bases between the two ends. The CDR3 runs to 14 residues. Germline values: CDR1 MNHEY, CDR2 SMNVEV (reference sequence).